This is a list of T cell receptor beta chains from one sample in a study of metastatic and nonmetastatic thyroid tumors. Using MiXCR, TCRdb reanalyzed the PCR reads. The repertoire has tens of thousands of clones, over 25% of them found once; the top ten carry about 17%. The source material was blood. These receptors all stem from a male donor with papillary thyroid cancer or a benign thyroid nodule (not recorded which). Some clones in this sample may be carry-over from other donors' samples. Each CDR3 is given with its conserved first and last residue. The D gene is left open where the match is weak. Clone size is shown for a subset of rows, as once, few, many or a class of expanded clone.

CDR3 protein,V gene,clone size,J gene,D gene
CASMIASGPYNEQFF,TRBV2,many,TRBJ2-1,TRBD2
CATSDRDQPQHF,TRBV24-1,many,TRBJ1-5,NA
CASGSGSKGELFF,TRBV5-1,many,TRBJ2-2,TRBD2
CASSLRNAGERGYTF,TRBV7-2,many,TRBJ1-2,NA
CASSLVRTGDMNTEAFF,TRBV27,many,TRBJ1-1,TRBD1
CASSVVENTGELFF,TRBV9,NA,TRBJ2-2,NA
CASSPPGLYEQYF,TRBV18,NA,TRBJ2-7,NA
CSVYGGNTIYF,TRBV29-1,many,TRBJ1-3,NA
CSGLPLRFHERYF,TRBV20-1,NA,TRBJ2-7,NA
CASSSPQGGNQPQQF,TRBV6-2/TRBV6-3,NA,TRBJ1-5,NA